This T cell receptor beta chain was sequenced during a study of T cells in Graves' hyperthyroidism and ophthalmopathy. TCR beta CDR3 regions were amplified from RNA. First-round RT-PCR with HTBI primers amplified the TCR CDR3 region. TCRdb re-called the multiplex PCR reads with MiXCR, one entry per CDR3 protein. The table lists hundreds of thousands of distinct CDR3 sequences, roughly 18% of them singletons. There are 11 residues in the CDR3. From germline, CDR1 is ENHRY and CDR2 SYGVKD. The V end was cut by 5 bases, the J end by 2 bases, with 3 bases between. This clonotype was found many times. The chain carries TRBV10-3 and TRBJ1-2; D unclear. Specimen: blood. The receptor was isolated from a woman in her late teens or twenties with Graves' ophthalmopathy. CDR3 region: CAISNNYGYTF. CDR3 nucleotide sequence: TGTGCCATCAGTAACAACTATGGCTACACCTTC.